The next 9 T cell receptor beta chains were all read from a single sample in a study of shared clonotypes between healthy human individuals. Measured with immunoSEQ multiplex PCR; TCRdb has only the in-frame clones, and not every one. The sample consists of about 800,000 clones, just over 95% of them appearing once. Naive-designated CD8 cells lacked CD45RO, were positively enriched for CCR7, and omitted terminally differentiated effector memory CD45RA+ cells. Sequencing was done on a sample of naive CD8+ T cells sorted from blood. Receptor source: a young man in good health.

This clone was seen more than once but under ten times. For the CDR3, the DNA is TGCGCCAGCAGCTGGACAGGGGGCGATATAAATGAGCAGTTCTTC. Translated, it gives CASSWTGGDINEQFF. The rearrangement links TRBV5-1 to TRBJ2-1; 11 bases are shared with TRBD1. Per germline, CDR1 SGHRS and CDR2 YFSETQ. This CDR3 spans 15 amino acids. V shed 3 bases and J 7 bases; nucleotides not matched to a gene: 6.

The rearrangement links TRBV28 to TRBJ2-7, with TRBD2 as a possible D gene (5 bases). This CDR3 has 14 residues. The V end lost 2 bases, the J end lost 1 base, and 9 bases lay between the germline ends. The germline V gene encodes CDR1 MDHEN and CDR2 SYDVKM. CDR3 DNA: TGTGCCAGCAGTTTAACAGCGGAGTCCTACGAGCAGTACTTC. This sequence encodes CASSLTAESYEQYF.

DNA of the CDR3: TGCAGCGTGGTTTGGGGAGGCGGCTACACCTTC. This codes for CSVVWGGGYTF. This chain links TRBV29-1 with TRBJ1-2; D is unresolved. This CDR3 is built from 11 residues. Trimming shortened V by 6 bases and J by 8 bases, and 13 bases separated the two germline ends. Per the germline V gene, CDR1 is SQVTM and CDR2 is ANQGSEA.

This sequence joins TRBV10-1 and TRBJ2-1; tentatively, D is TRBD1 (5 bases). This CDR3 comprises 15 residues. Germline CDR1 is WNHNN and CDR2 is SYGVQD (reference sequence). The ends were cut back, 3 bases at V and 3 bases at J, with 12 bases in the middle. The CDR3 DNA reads TGCGCCAGCAGTGAAGACAGAGATTTCTACAATGAGCAGTTCTTC. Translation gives CASSEDRDFYNEQFF.

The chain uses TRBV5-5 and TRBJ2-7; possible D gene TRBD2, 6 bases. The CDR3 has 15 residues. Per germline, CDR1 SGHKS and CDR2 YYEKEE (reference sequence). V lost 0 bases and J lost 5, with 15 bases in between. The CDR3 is CASSLGLGPRDEQYF. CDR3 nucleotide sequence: TGTGCCAGCAGCTTGGGACTAGGGCCTAGAGACGAGCAGTACTTC.

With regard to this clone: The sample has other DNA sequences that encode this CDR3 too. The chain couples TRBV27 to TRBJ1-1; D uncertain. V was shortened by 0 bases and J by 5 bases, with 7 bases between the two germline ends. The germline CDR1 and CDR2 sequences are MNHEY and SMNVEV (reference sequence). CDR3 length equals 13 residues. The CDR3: CASSLSRRTEAFF. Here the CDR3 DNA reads TGTGCCAGCAGTTTATCCCGCAGGACTGAAGCTTTCTTT.

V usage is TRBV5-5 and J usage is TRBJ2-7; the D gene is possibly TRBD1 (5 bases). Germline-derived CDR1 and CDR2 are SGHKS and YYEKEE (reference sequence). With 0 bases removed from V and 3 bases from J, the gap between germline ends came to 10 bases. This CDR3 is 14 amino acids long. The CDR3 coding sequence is TGTGCCAGCAGCTTGGCCAACAGGATCTACGAGCAGTACTTC. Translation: CASSLANRIYEQYF.

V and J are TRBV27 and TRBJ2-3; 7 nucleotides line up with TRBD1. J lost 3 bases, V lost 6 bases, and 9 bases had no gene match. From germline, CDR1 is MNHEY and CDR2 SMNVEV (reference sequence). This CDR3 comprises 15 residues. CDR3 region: CASSPRDRITDTQYF. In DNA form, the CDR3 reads TGTGCCAGCAGCCCCCGGGACAGAATTACAGATACGCAGTATTTT.

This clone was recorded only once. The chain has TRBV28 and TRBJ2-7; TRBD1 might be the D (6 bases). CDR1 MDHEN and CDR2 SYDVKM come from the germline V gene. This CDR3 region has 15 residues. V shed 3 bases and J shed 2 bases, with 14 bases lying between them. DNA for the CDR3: TGTGCCAGCAGTTTTCAGACAGGCCATACCTACGAGCAGTACTTC. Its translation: CASSFQTGHTYEQYF.